A single T cell receptor (beta chain) is shown here with its context. The antigen is not known. Assay used: immunoSEQ multiplex PCR; TCRdb lists only in-frame clones, some missing. The data contain tens of thousands of clones, about 88% of them singletons. This sample is part of a study of PD-1 blockade in classical Hodgkin lymphoma. Points from the study as a whole: Some patients began nivolumab under 1 year after ASCT. These patients were excluded from later analyses. While CD8+ TCR diversity did not rise significantly by C4D1, CD4+ TCR diversity did. According to reports, newly diagnosed patients had lower baseline TCR diversity than healthy donors, and relapsed/refractory patients had lower baseline TCR diversity still.

Per the germline V gene, CDR1 is SEHNR and CDR2 is FQNEAQ (reference sequence). The V gene lost 9 bases and the J gene lost 0 bases, with 14 bases spanning the gap. The CDR3 covers 14 residues. Relapses following autologous stem cell transplantation were seen in all patients, with brentuximab vedotin exposure varying. This sequence originates from a human donor with classical Hodgkin lymphoma. V and J are TRBV7-9 and TRBJ2-5; D not resolved. This specimen consisted of peripheral blood mononuclear cells (PBMCs), obtained before the second cycle of nivolumab. The CDR3 sequence is CASSLGFDQETQYF. CDR3 DNA: TGTGCCAGTAGCCTCGGTTTTGACCAAGAGACCCAGTACTTC.